Listed here are 18 T cell receptor beta chains from one sample, sequenced in a study of blood T cell repertoires in COVID-19. Produced via immunoSEQ multiplex PCR; TCRdb's table is partial and in-frame only. The data show 150,000 to 200,000 clones, 80% to 90% seen once. The source material was PBMCs or T cells enriched from blood (not recorded which). The origin of the receptors is a man between 50 and 59 years old who had recovered from COVID-19.

J is TRBJ1-3 and V is TRBV5-4; TRBD1 agrees at 7 bases. This CDR3 spans 16 amino acids. Germline loops: CDR1 SGHNT, CDR2 YYREEE (reference sequence). V shed 5 bases and J 0 bases; nucleotides not matched to a gene: 8. The CDR3 bases are TGTGCCAGCAGTCGGACAGGAATGAACTCTGGAAACACCATATATTTT. It codes for CASSRTGMNSGNTIYF.

In its sample, this clone was seen a few times. The chain links TRBV4-2 to TRBJ1-6, with a possible D match to TRBD1 (6 bases). Trimming shortened V by 0 bases and J by 10 bases, and 19 bases separated the two germline ends. From germline, CDR1 is LGHNA and CDR2 YNFKEQ. The CDR3 contains 17 residues. The CDR3 nucleotides are TGTGCCAGCAGCCAAGATATCGGGGGGCTTGGTCCCTCACCCCTCCACTTT. The encoded protein is CASSQDIGGLGPSPLHF.

The genes are TRBV28 and TRBJ1-4, with D unresolved. CDR3 length equals 16 residues. V gave up 1 base and J gave up 5 bases, with 14 bases separating them. The germline V gene has CDR1 MDHEN and CDR2 SYDVKM. The CDR3 nucleotides read TGTGCCAGCAGTTTATCAGACTACCATCCGAATGAAAAACTGTTTTTT. The encoded protein is CASSLSDYHPNEKLFF.

This clone turned up a few times. The chain joins TRBV28 to TRBJ2-2; tentatively, D is TRBD2 (5 bases). The V and J ends lost 7 bases and 4 bases respectively, with 10 bases between them. The germline gives CDR1 MDHEN, CDR2 SYDVKM. The CDR3 runs to 13 residues. CDR3 nucleotide sequence: TGTGCCAGCAAACTAGGTGGCACCGGGGAGCTGTTTTTT. Translated, it gives CASKLGGTGELFF.

This clone has just one count. The gene calls are TRBV19 and TRBJ1-1; a possible D gene is TRBD1 (6 bases). There are 15 residues in the CDR3. V was pared by 0 bases and J by 0 bases, with 8 bases between. CDR1 and CDR2 (germline): LNHDA, SQIVND (reference sequence). CDR3 in amino acids: CASSIEGGMNTEAFF. CDR3 in DNA: TGTGCCAGTAGTATAGAAGGGGGTATGAACACTGAAGCTTTCTTT.

As regards this clone: Other DNA sequences in this specimen translate into the identical CDR3. V and J are TRBV2 and TRBJ1-2; maybe TRBD1 (6 bases). The ends were cut back, 6 bases at V and 2 bases at J, with 10 bases in the middle. The germline V gene encodes CDR1 SNHLY and CDR2 FYNNEI. This CDR3 spans 13 amino acids. CDR3 sequence: CASSEQGNYGYTF. Here the CDR3 DNA reads TGTGCCAGCAGCGAACAGGGAAACTATGGCTACACCTTC.

J is TRBJ1-2 and V is TRBV7-9; D is unclear. Germline V CDR1 and CDR2: SEHNR, FQNEAQ (reference sequence). The CDR3 sequence is 14 residues long. The V end lost 7 bases, the J end lost 8 bases, and 20 bases lay between the germline ends. The CDR3 protein is CASTPVAVLRGYTF. DNA of the CDR3: TGTGCCAGCACCCCGGTAGCGGTACTTAGGGGCTACACCTTC.

The chain joins TRBV5-1 to TRBJ2-5; D possibly corresponds to TRBD1 (6 bases). V was cut by 2 bases and J by 5 bases, with 16 bases left in between. CDR1 is SGHRS, CDR2 YFSETQ, per germline. CDR3 size: 15 residues. CDR3 nucleotide sequence: TGCGCCAGCAGCTTCGGGACACCCCCCGGGGAGACCCAGTACTTC. Its protein is CASSFGTPPGETQYF. The full variable domain, in which reference TRBV5-1 and TRBJ2-5 provide the parts outside the CDR3, is KAGVTQTPRYLIKTRGQQVTLSCSPISGHRSVSWYQQTPGQGLQFLFEYFSETQRNKGNFPGRFSGRQFSNSRSEMNVSTLELGDSALYLCASSFGTPPGETQYFGPGTRLLVL.

The chain links TRBV21-1 to TRBJ2-7; TRBD2, the table's D call, lacks a check against the DNA. TRBV21-1 is assigned pseudogene status. The CDR3 totals 18 residues. CDR3 in amino acids: CASSTSPRGGAVPYEQYF. CDR3 DNA: TGTGCCAGCAGCACCAGCCCCCGGGGGGGGGCGGTCCCCTACGAGCAGTACTTC.

This clone came up once. The CDR3 is CAWSTDRAQPQHF. CDR3 DNA: TGTGCCTGGAGTACCGACAGGGCACAGCCCCAGCATTTT. This chain links TRBV30 with TRBJ1-5; 7 bases agree with TRBD1. This CDR3 spans 13 amino acids. CDR1 and CDR2 (germline): GTSNPN, SVGIG (reference sequence). The V gene end was trimmed by 2 bases and the J gene end by 7 bases; junction bases not matched to a gene: 5.

This chain links TRBV28 with TRBJ1-4; TRBD1 is a possible D gene (6 bases). This CDR3 comprises 15 residues. Trimming left V 6 bases short and J 0 bases short, with 11 bases between. Germline V gene lookup returns CDR1 MDHEN and CDR2 SYDVKM. CDR3 nucleotides: TGTGCCAGCAGACCCACAGGGCCAACTAATGAAAAACTGTTTTTT. This encodes CASRPTGPTNEKLFF.

The genes are TRBV5-1 and TRBJ1-1, with TRBD1 matching 8 bases. CDR1 is SGHRS, CDR2 YFSETQ, per germline. V gave up 2 bases and J gave up 4 bases; unmatched junction bases: 7. This CDR3 comprises 15 residues. The CDR3 loop reads CASSFRTGRSTEAFF. The CDR3 nucleotides read TGCGCCAGCAGCTTCCGGACAGGGAGGAGCACTGAAGCTTTCTTT.

The CDR3 loop is CAWSQWNTEAFF. The CDR3 DNA is TGTGCCTGGAGTCAATGGAACACTGAAGCTTTCTTT. J is TRBJ1-1 and V is TRBV30; no definite D call. Germline V gene sequence: CDR1 GTSNPN, CDR2 SVGIG (reference sequence). CDR3 length: 12 amino acids. V lost 2 bases and J 1 base, leaving 5 bases between the germline ends.

The gene calls are TRBV3-1 (or the pseudogene TRBV3-2) and TRBJ2-1; D is perhaps TRBD1 (6 bases). Germline V CDR1 and CDR2: LGHDT, YNNKEL (reference sequence). The CDR3 spans 15 residues. The V and J ends lost 1 base and 5 bases respectively, with 12 bases between them. The CDR3, as DNA: TGTGCCAGCAGCCAAGGGAACAGGGTACACAATGAGCAGTTCTTC. Encoded protein: CASSQGNRVHNEQFF.

The genes are TRBV5-1 and TRBJ2-7, with 11 bases that match TRBD2. Trimming cost V 3 bases and J 0 bases; bases outside gene matches: 2. This CDR3 is 15 amino acids long. Germline V gene lookup returns CDR1 SGHRS and CDR2 YFSETQ. CDR3 in amino acids: CASSWGTSGSYEQYF. DNA of the CDR3: TGCGCCAGCAGCTGGGGGACTAGCGGCTCCTACGAGCAGTACTTC.

The V call is TRBV7-9, the J call TRBJ2-3; 12 nucleotides match TRBD2. Germline CDR1 SEHNR, CDR2 FQNEAQ (reference sequence). CDR3 length equals 17 residues. Trimming cost V 1 base and J 7 bases; bases outside gene matches: 9. In DNA form, the CDR3 reads TGTGCCAGCAGCTTAGGTCGGACTAGCGGGGTTTTATATACGCAGTATTTT. Residues: CASSLGRTSGVLYTQYF.

This clone came up once. The chain links TRBV5-1 to TRBJ2-4; possibly TRBD2 for D (6 bases). Germline CDR1 and CDR2: SGHRS and YFSETQ. This CDR3 has 18 amino acids. V lost 5 bases and J 2 bases, leaving 23 bases between the germline ends. CDR3 in amino acids: CASRPLNSAGLTKNIQYF. The CDR3 DNA reads as TGCGCCAGCAGACCTCTTAATAGCGCGGGACTGACCAAAAACATTCAGTACTTC.

The rearrangement joins TRBV19 to TRBJ1-5; 10 positions match TRBD1. The CDR3 covers 14 residues. J gave up 7 bases and V 7 bases, and 7 bases lay outside the gene matches. From germline, CDR1 is LNHDA and CDR2 SQIVND (reference sequence). DNA for the CDR3: TGTGCCAGTACCAGGACAGGGGGTAACCAGCCCCAGCATTTT. This codes for CASTRTGGNQPQHF.